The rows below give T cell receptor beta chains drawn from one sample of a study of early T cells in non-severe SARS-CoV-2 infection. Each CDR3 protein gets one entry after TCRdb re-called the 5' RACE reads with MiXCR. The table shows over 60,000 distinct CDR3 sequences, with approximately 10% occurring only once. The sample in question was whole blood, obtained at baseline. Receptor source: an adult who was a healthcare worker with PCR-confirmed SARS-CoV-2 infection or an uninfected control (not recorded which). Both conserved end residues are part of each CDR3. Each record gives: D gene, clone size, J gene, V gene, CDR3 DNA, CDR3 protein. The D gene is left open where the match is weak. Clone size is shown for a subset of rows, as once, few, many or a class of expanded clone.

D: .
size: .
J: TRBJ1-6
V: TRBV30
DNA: TGTGCCTGGAGACTGAGCGGGAGCTCCTATAATTCACCCCTCCACTTT
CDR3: CAWRLSGSSYNSPLHF

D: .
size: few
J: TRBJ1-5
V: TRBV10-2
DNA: TGCGCCAGCAGTGAGTCGGACAGCAGGCAGCCCCAGCATTTT
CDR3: CASSESDSRQPQHF

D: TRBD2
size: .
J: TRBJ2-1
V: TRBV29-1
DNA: TGCAGCGTAGACCCATGGGGCGGGGGAACCAATGAGCAGTTCTTC
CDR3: CSVDPWGGGTNEQFF

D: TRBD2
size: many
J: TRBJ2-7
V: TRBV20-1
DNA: TGCAGTGCTAGGAGGGCGGGGGGAATCCACGAGCAGTACTTC
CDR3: CSARRAGGIHEQYF

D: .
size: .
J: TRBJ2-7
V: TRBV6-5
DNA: TGTGCCACCCCCCCGGGGCCCTCCTACGAGCAGTACTTC
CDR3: CATPPGPSYEQYF

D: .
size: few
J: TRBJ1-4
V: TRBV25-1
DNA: TGTGCCAGCAGTGAATTGGCCGGGACTAATGAAAAACTGTTTTTT
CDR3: CASSELAGTNEKLFF

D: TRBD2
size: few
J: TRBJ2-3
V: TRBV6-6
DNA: TGTGCCAGCAGTTTTAGCGGGGATACGCAGTATTTT
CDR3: CASSFSGDTQYF

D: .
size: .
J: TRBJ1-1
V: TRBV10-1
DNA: TGCGCCAGCAGTGTGGATCCGAACACTGAAGCTTTCTTT
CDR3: CASSVDPNTEAFF

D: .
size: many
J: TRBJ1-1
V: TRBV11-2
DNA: TGTGCCAGCAGCTTAGCTTGGAACACTGAAGCTTTCTTT
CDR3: CASSLAWNTEAFF

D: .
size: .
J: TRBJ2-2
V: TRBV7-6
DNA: TGTGCCAGCAGCTTGAAGGCGACCGGGGAGCTGTTTTTT
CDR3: CASSLKATGELFF

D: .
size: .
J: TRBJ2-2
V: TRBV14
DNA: TGTGCCAGCAGCCAAGATCGTCTGGGCCGACTCAAGACCGGGGAGCTGTTTTTT
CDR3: CASSQDRLGRLKTGELFF

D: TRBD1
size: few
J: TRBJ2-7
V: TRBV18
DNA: TGTGCCAGCTCACCTACGACAGGGGGTACCTACGAGCAGTACTTC
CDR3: CASSPTTGGTYEQYF

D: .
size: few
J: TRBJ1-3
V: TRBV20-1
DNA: TGCAGTGCTAGTTCCCGCAGCCTCTCTGGAAACACCATATATTTT
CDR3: CSASSRSLSGNTIYF

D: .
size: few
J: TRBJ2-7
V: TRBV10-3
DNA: TGTGCCATCAGCCGGGGGCCGGACGAGCAGTACTTC
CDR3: CAISRGPDEQYF

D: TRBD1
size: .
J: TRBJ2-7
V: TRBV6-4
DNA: TGTGCCAGCGGGGGGACAGGGGCCTCCTACGAGCAGTACTTC
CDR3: CASGGTGASYEQYF

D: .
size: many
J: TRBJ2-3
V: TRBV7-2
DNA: TGTGCCAGCAGCTTAGCACCCCTCAACGCAGATACGCAGTATTTT
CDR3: CASSLAPLNADTQYF

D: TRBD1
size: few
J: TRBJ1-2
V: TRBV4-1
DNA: TGCGCCAGCAGCCGTCACACAGGGGAGACTAACTATGGCTACACCTTC
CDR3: CASSRHTGETNYGYTF

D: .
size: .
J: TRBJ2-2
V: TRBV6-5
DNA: TGTGCCAGCAGTTCCTCGGGACGGCCCAACACCGGGGAGCTGTTTTTT
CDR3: CASSSSGRPNTGELFF

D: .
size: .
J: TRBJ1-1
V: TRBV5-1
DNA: TGCGCCAGCAGCTTGGGAGATCAACTGAACACTGAAGCTTTCTTT
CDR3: CASSLGDQLNTEAFF

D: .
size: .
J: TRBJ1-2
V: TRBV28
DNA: TGTGCCAGCAGGGCAACCGACTATGGCTACACCTTC
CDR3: CASRATDYGYTF

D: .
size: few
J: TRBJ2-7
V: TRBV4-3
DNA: TGCGCCAGCAGCCAAGAGGCCCGGGCCGGGCTTTACGAGCAGTACTTC
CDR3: CASSQEARAGLYEQYF

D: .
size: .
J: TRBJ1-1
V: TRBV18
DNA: TGTGCCAGCTCACCAGACAGGTCCAAGCCCTACACTGAAGCTTTCTTT
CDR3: CASSPDRSKPYTEAFF

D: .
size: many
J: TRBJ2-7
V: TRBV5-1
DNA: TGCGCCAGCAGCTTGGTAGCAGGTGCTTTTTACGAGCAGTACTTC
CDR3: CASSLVAGAFYEQYF

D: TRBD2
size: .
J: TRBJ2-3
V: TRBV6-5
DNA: TGTGCCAGCAGGGGGCTAGCGGGATCTACGCAGTATTTT
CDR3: CASRGLAGSTQYF

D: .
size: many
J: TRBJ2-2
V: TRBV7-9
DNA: TGTGCCAGCAGCTTGGCGGGGGAGCTGTTTTTT
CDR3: CASSLAGELFF